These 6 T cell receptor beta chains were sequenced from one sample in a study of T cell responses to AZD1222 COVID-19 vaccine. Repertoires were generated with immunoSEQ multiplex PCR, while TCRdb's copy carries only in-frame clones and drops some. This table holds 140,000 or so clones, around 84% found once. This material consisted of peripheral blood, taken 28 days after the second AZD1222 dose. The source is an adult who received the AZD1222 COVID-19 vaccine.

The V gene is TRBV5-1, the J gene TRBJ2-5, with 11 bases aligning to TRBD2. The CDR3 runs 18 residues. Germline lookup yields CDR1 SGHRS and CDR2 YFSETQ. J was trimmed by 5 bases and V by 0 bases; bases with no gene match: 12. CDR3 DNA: TGCGCCAGCAGCTTGGCCCAGACTAGCGGGGCATTAGGGGAGACCCAGTACTTC. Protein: CASSLAQTSGALGETQYF.

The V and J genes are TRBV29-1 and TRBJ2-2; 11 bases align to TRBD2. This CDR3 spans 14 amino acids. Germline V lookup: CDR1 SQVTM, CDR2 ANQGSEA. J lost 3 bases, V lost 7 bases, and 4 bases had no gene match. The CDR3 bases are TGCAGCGCAAGGGGACTAGCGGACACCGGGGAGCTGTTTTTT. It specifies CSARGLADTGELFF.

CDR3 residues: CASSWTGPGELFF. For the CDR3, the DNA is TGTGCCAGCAGTTGGACAGGGCCCGGGGAGCTGTTTTTT. The chain recombines TRBV12-3 or TRBV12-4 with TRBJ2-2, with 8 bases matching TRBD1. The CDR3 totals 13 residues. V lost 4 bases and J lost 6; bases outside the gene matches: 1.

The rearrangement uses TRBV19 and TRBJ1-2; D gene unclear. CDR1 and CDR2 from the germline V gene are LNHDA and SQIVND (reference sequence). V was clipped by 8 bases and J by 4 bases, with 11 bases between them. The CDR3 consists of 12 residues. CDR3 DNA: TGTGCCAGTGAGGGCACCCCCTATGGCTACACCTTC. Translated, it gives CASEGTPYGYTF.

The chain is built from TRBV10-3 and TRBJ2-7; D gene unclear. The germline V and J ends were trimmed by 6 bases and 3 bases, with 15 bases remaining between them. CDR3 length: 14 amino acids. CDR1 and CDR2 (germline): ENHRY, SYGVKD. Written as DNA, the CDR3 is TGTGCCATCAGGATCACGTGGGTCAACTACGAGCAGTACTTC. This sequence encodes CAIRITWVNYEQYF.

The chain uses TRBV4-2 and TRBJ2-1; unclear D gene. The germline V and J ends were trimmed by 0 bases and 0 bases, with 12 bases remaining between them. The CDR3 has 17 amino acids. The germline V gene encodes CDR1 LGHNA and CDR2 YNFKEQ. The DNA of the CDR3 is TGTGCCAGCAGCCAAGATAGGGCGGCCAGCTCCTACAATGAGCAGTTCTTC. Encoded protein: CASSQDRAASSYNEQFF.